The present T cell receptor (beta chain) was sequenced within a study of tumor and adjacent non-tumor tissue in lung cancer. Whole-study context: Aged roughly 31 to 85 years, patients included 10 men and roughly 5 women with stage I to III disease. Samples averaged around 4.2 million productive TCRbeta reads each.

Findings and caveats of the study: Higher tumor TCR diversity was associated with shorter survival. Significantly higher TCR diversity was found in tumor than normal lung.

TCRbeta libraries were built with three rounds of nested PCR, modified from ARM-PCR. TCRdb used MiXCR to reprocess the multiplex PCR reads, holding one entry per CDR3 protein. Of 68,000 or so distinct CDR3 sequences detected, 50% to 60% appear once; the ten largest clones hold 20% to 25%. At least ten counts were recorded for this clonotype. No antigen is known for it. Germline CDR1 is SNHLY and CDR2 is FYNNEI. The CDR3 runs to 11 residues. V was shortened by 7 bases and J by 6 bases, with 6 bases between the two germline ends. RNA was extracted from bulk tissue without any cell sorting. The material sequenced was lung tumor tissue. The rearrangement uses TRBV2 and TRBJ2-2; TRBD1 is a possible D gene (5 bases). The clonotype originates from a man in his forties or fifties with non-small cell lung cancer. The CDR3 nucleotides read TGTGCCAGCAAGGGGCCCGGGGAGCTGTTTTTT. Translation gives CASKGPGELFF.